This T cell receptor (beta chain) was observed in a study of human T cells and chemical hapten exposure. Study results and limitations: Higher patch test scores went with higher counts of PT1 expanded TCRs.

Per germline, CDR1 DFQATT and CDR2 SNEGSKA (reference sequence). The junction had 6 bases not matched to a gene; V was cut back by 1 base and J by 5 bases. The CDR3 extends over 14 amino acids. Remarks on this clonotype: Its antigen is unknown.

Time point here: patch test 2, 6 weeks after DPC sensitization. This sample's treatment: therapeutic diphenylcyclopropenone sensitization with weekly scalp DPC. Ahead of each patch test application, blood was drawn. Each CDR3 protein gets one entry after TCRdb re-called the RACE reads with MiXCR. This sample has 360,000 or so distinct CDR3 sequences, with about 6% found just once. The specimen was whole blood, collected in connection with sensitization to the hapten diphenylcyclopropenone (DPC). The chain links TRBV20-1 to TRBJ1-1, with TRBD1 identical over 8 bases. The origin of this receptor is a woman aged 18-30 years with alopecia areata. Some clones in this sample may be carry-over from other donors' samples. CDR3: CSARVEDRETEAFF. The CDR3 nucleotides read TGCAGTGCTAGAGTGGAGGACAGGGAAACTGAAGCTTTCTTT.